This T cell receptor beta chain was captured in a study of CD8+CD57+ T cells in acquired aplastic anemia. Study findings and constraints: Patients were compared with controls for CD8+ Simpson's diversity, and no significant difference emerged.

Points on this clonotype: Its antigen is not known. The germline gene is not matched at one end of the junction; a read error may be the cause.

The CDR3 covers 11 residues. From germline, CDR1 is SGHVS and CDR2 FNYEAQ. For CDR3 and TCR beta VDJ profiling, genomic DNA was the template used. TCRdb analysed the reads with MiXCR anew, one entry per CDR3 protein. The sample consists of some 290,000 distinct CDR3 sequences, 45% to 65% of them appearing once. This clonotype was sampled from a human donor with severe aplastic anemia or a healthy control (not recorded which). Sequencing was performed on sorted CD4+, CD8+, or CD8+CD57+ T cells (not recorded which) from PBMCs. This chain links TRBV7-6 with TRBJ2-7; 7 bases are a match to TRBD2. The CDR3 protein is CASSQSGKLSF. In DNA, the CDR3 is TGTGCCAGCAGCCAAAGCGGGAAACTGTCCTTC.